The clone carrying this TCR beta chain was counted ten times or more. Regarding time point: sample taken at primary tumor resection. The study sequenced unsorted whole RNA from tumor, nontumor lung or frozen PBMC. TCRdb independently ran MiXCR on the 5' RACE reads; one entry per CDR3 protein. The sample carries fewer than 8,000 distinct CDR3 sequences, roughly 21% recorded once. The data belong to a study of spatial heterogeneity in lung cancer. V was pared by 3 bases and J by 5 bases, with 10 bases of the junction left unmatched. The germline gives CDR1 SGHTA, CDR2 FQGTGA. The CDR3 covers 17 residues.

The chain combines TRBV7-3 with TRBJ2-1, with 10 nucleotides matching TRBD2. The source was PBMCs, collected at surgery. The sequence was collected from a female donor with early-stage non-small cell lung cancer. CDR3 sequence reads: CASSFLPSGGRNNEQFF. The CDR3 coding sequence is TGTGCCAGCAGCTTTCTACCTAGCGGGGGTCGAAACAATGAGCAGTTCTTC.